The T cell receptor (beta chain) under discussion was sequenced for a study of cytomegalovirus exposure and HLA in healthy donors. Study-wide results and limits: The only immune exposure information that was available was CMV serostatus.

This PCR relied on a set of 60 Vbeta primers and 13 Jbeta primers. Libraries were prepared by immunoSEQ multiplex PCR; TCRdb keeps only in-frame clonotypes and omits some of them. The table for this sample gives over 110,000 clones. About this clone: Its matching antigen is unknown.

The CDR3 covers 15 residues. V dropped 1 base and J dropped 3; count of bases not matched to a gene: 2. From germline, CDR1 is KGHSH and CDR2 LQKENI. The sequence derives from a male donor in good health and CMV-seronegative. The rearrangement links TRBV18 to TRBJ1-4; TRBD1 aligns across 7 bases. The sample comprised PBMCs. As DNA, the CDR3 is TGTGCCAGCTCACCACAGGGACAGCCTAATGAAAAACTGTTTTTT. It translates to CASSPQGQPNEKLFF.